These 30 T cell receptor beta chains were all obtained from the same sample, sequenced in a study of identical twins. One entry per CDR3 protein results from TCRdb running MiXCR on the 5' RACE reads. The sample consists of some 710,000 distinct CDR3 sequences, around 5.7% of them appearing once. Sequences were obtained from naive T cells sorted from blood. These receptors all come from a young man in good health.

The chain uses TRBV7-6 and TRBJ2-4, with D unresolved. The V gene lost 4 bases and the J gene lost 6 bases, with 10 bases spanning the gap. CDR1 and CDR2 from the germline V gene are SGHVS and FNYEAQ. This CDR3 has 13 amino acids. The CDR3 DNA sequence: TGTGCCAGCAGCTCAGAACCCTTAAACATTCAGTACTTC. Amino acids: CASSSEPLNIQYF.

Ten or more counts support this clonotype. V is TRBV24-1 and J is TRBJ2-3; TRBD1 matches at 10 bases. The germline V gene encodes CDR1 KGHDR and CDR2 SFDVKD. This CDR3 contains 15 residues. V lost 7 bases, J lost 4 bases, and 7 bases stayed unmatched. This CDR3 is CATRSGQGNPDTQYF. CDR3 DNA sequence: TGTGCCACCAGATCGGGACAGGGGAATCCAGATACGCAGTATTTT.

The chain is built from TRBV5-5 and TRBJ2-7; 8 bases line up with TRBD2. The CDR3 totals 14 residues. Unmatched junction bases numbered 4, after V lost 1 base and J lost 4 bases. CDR1 and CDR2 from the germline V gene are SGHKS and YYEKEE (reference sequence). This chain's CDR3 is CASSLFGTSYEQYV. DNA for the CDR3: TGTGCCAGCAGCTTGTTTGGGACTAGTTACGAGCAGTACGTC.

This clonotype was seen ten or more times. The genes are TRBV28 and TRBJ2-1; 7 nucleotides agree with TRBD2. CDR1 and CDR2 (germline): MDHEN, SYDVKM. The CDR3 extends over 13 amino acids. With 7 bases clipped from V and 8 bases from J, the junction kept 8 bases outside the gene matches. CDR3 DNA: TGTGCCAGCACACTAGCGCGATCCCATGAGCAGTTCTTC. Translated: CASTLARSHEQFF.

This clonotype was recorded many times. V and J are TRBV20-1 and TRBJ1-3, with D hard to call. Per germline, CDR1 DFQATT and CDR2 SNEGSKA (reference sequence). The CDR3 is 16 residues long. Deletions cut 0 bases from V and 0 bases from J, with 12 bases between. The CDR3 sequence: CSARDHNSPSGNTIYF. CDR3 in DNA: TGCAGTGCTAGAGATCATAACAGTCCCTCTGGAAACACCATATATTTT.

The table lists this clonotype with a few counts. The chain employs TRBV20-1 and TRBJ2-4, with D perhaps matching TRBD2 (5 bases). Trimming pared 0 bases from V and 5 bases from J, leaving 20 bases between. Germline CDR1 and CDR2: DFQATT and SNEGSKA (reference sequence). The CDR3 sequence is 17 residues long. The CDR3 region is CSARDPQSSSSENIQYF. The DNA for the CDR3 is TGCAGTGCTAGAGACCCACAAAGCTCTAGCTCGGAAAACATTCAGTACTTC.

This sequence joins TRBV19 and TRBJ2-3; TRBD2 is a possible D gene (6 bases). Germline CDR1 reads LNHDA; CDR2 reads SQIVND (reference sequence). CDR3 size: 15 residues. Deletions cut 6 bases from V and 2 bases from J, with 15 bases between. The CDR3 here is CASSLGGIYTDTQYF. As DNA, the CDR3 is TGTGCCAGTAGCCTCGGAGGGATATACACAGATACGCAGTATTTT. Together with reference TRBV19 and TRBJ2-3, the CDR3 gives the full variable domain: DGGITQSPKYLFRKEGQNVTLSCEQNLNHDAMYWYRQDPGQGLRLIYYSQIVNDFQKGDIAEGYSVSREKKESFPLTVTSAQKNPTAFYLCASSLGGIYTDTQYFGPGTRLTVL.

This clonotype was detected only a few times. CDR3 in amino acids: CASSVSGAGGINYNEQFF. The CDR3 coding sequence is TGTGCCAGCAGCGTCTCGGGGGCAGGGGGAATCAACTACAATGAGCAGTTCTTC. The chain couples TRBV2 to TRBJ2-1; D perhaps matches TRBD1 (7 bases). This CDR3 has 18 amino acids. Germline V gene lookup returns CDR1 SNHLY and CDR2 FYNNEI. V was pared by 6 bases and J by 3 bases, with 24 bases between.

This clonotype was counted many times. V and J are TRBV5-1 and TRBJ2-1; possibly TRBD2 for D (5 bases). Germline CDR1 is SGHRS and CDR2 is YFSETQ. Trimming took 0 bases from V and 8 from J, leaving 12 bases between them. The CDR3 is 14 amino acids. This CDR3 is CASSLVGLADEQFF. As DNA, the CDR3 is TGCGCCAGCAGCTTGGTAGGTCTAGCCGATGAGCAGTTCTTC.

This clonotype has only a few counts. This rearrangement joins TRBV5-1 to TRBJ1-2; no firm D call. Trimming left V 2 bases short and J 5 bases short, with 13 bases between. CDR3 length equals 14 residues. The germline V gene encodes CDR1 SGHRS and CDR2 YFSETQ. The CDR3 protein is CASSFPGPEYGYTF. The CDR3, as DNA: TGCGCCAGCAGCTTCCCAGGCCCCGAATATGGCTACACCTTC.

At least ten counts were recorded for this clonotype. The genes are TRBV12-3 or TRBV12-4 and TRBJ2-7, with 7 bases aligning to TRBD1. V dropped 7 bases and J dropped 0; count of bases not matched to a gene: 3. The CDR3 is 13 amino acids. This chain's CDR3 is CASKAGGSYEQYV. Here the CDR3 DNA reads TGTGCCAGCAAGGCAGGGGGCTCCTACGAGCAGTACGTC.

This clonotype was seen ten or more times. The chain carries TRBV20-1 and TRBJ2-5; D is unclear. Germline CDR1 reads DFQATT; CDR2 reads SNEGSKA (reference sequence). CDR3 length: 14 amino acids. The V gene lost 5 bases and the J gene lost 1 base, with 14 bases spanning the gap. Here the CDR3 DNA reads TGCAGTGCTCCGAGTCACCCCGGCCAAGAGACCCAGTACTTC. Protein product: CSAPSHPGQETQYF.

The chain is built from TRBV18 and TRBJ2-7, with 8 bases identical to TRBD2. V dropped 5 bases and J dropped 7; count of bases not matched to a gene: 7. Germline-derived CDR1 and CDR2 are KGHSH and LQKENI. CDR3 length: 13 amino acids. The CDR3 spells CASSRREGGEQYV. The CDR3 DNA is TGTGCCAGCTCAAGACGGGAGGGCGGGGAGCAGTACGTC.

This clonotype has a count of ten or more. This rearrangement joins TRBV20-1 to TRBJ2-7; no clear D gene. Deletions cut 6 bases from V and 3 bases from J, with 21 bases between. CDR1 and CDR2 from the germline V gene are DFQATT and SNEGSKA (reference sequence). The CDR3 totals 15 residues. DNA of the CDR3: TGCAGTGCGCCGTTCGCCGGTAACTCGGTCTACGAGCAGTACTTC. Encoded protein: CSAPFAGNSVYEQYF.

This clonotype has only a few counts. This chain joins TRBV11-2 and TRBJ2-3, with D possibly matching TRBD1 (5 bases). CDR3 length: 13 amino acids. Germline loops: CDR1 SGHAT, CDR2 FQNNGV. V was cut by 6 bases and J by 5 bases, with 12 bases left in between. CDR3 nucleotide sequence: TGTGCCAGCAGATGGCAGGGCAGAGATACGCAGTATTTT. Translation: CASRWQGRDTQYF.

The V call is TRBV2, the J call TRBJ2-1; either TRBD1 or TRBD2 may supply D (5 bases each). The CDR3 length is 20 residues. The germline V gene encodes CDR1 SNHLY and CDR2 FYNNEI. Trimming removed 3 bases at V and 0 bases at J, with 24 bases between. This CDR3 is CASSDSRDGGRRDSYNEQFF. The DNA for the CDR3 is TGTGCCAGCAGTGATTCTCGGGACGGTGGGCGACGGGACTCCTACAATGAGCAGTTCTTC.

This clonotype has at least ten counts. The rearrangement links TRBV20-1 to TRBJ1-2; D ambiguous. Trimming took 4 bases from V and 4 from J, leaving 13 bases between them. Per the germline V gene, CDR1 is DFQATT and CDR2 is SNEGSKA (reference sequence). The CDR3 sequence is 13 residues long. The CDR3 loop is CSAILSSSYGYTF. CDR3 nucleotides: TGCAGTGCTATTTTATCAAGTTCCTATGGCTACACCTTC.

In its sample, this clonotype was seen many times. The chain couples TRBV29-1 to TRBJ1-4; D gene unclear. V gave up 1 base and J gave up 9 bases, with 12 bases separating them. The CDR3 sequence is 13 residues long. CDR1 and CDR2 (germline): SQVTM, ANQGSEA. The CDR3 spells CSVEAGVEKKLFF. CDR3 DNA sequence: TGCAGCGTTGAAGCCGGGGTTGAGAAAAAACTGTTTTTT.

The rearrangement links TRBV4-1 to TRBJ2-7; TRBD2 agrees at 15 bases. V was clipped by 1 base and J by 8 bases; unmatched bases: 6. Per germline, CDR1 MGHRA and CDR2 YSYEKL. The CDR3 loop spans 16 amino acids. The CDR3 DNA follows: TGCGCCAGCAGCCAAGCTACGGGACTAGCGGGAGGCCAGCAGTACGTC. The encoded protein is CASSQATGLAGGQQYV.

J is TRBJ2-3 and V is TRBV6-2 or TRBV6-3, with 9 nucleotides matching TRBD2. Trimming cost V 8 bases and J 13 bases; bases outside gene matches: 7. Germline V gene data show CDR1 as MNHEY and CDR2 as SVGEGT. The CDR3 contains 11 residues. CDR3 loop: CASSYPSGKYF. The DNA for the CDR3 is TGTGCCAGCTCCTACCCTAGCGGGAAGTATTTT.

This clonotype was counted between two and nine times. The rearrangement joins TRBV18 to TRBJ1-1; the D is unclear. This CDR3 contains 13 residues. Trimming pared 3 bases from V and 1 base from J, leaving 6 bases between. Germline V gives CDR1 KGHSH, CDR2 LQKENI. CDR3 nucleotide sequence: TGTGCCAGCTCACCGAACAAGAACACTGAAGCTTTCTTT. Protein: CASSPNKNTEAFF.

This rearrangement joins TRBV6-1 to TRBJ2-5; D is perhaps TRBD2 (6 bases). CDR3 length: 17 residues. Germline V gene lookup returns CDR1 MNHNS and CDR2 SASEGT. V lost 2 bases to trimming and J lost 3 bases, with 19 bases between them. CDR3 nucleotides: TGTGCCAGCAGTGAAAGGTGGGGGGTCAGGGCCGAAGAGACCCAGTACTTC. This codes for CASSERWGVRAEETQYF.

This clonotype was detected only a few times. The V call is TRBV5-1, the J call TRBJ2-1, with a possible D match to TRBD1 (6 bases). The CDR3 length is 14 residues. Germline CDR1 is SGHRS and CDR2 is YFSETQ. Trimming stripped 2 bases from V and 3 bases from J, with 9 bases between. CDR3 in amino acids: CASSLWTDYNEQFF. Written as DNA, the CDR3 is TGCGCCAGCAGCTTATGGACAGACTACAATGAGCAGTTCTTC.

In its sample, this clonotype was seen a few times. This sequence joins TRBV7-8 and TRBJ2-4, with 10 bases aligning to TRBD2. The CDR3 runs 18 residues. Trimming at V came to 1 base and at J to 3 bases, leaving 9 bases not matched to a gene. Germline CDR1 and CDR2: SGHVS and FQNEAQ. The CDR3 loop reads CASSLDFPSGSLKNIQYF. As DNA, the CDR3 is TGTGCCAGCAGCTTAGATTTTCCTAGCGGGAGCCTCAAAAACATTCAGTACTTC.

This clonotype was found a few times. A junction end diverges from the germline sequence, so it may reflect a read error. The chain couples TRBV2 to TRBJ2-5, with a possible D match to TRBD1 (5 bases). CDR3 size: 11 residues. From germline, CDR1 is SNHLY and CDR2 FYNNEI. CDR3 sequence: CASSVTESQYF. CDR3 nucleotide sequence: TGTGCCAGCAGTGTGACAGAGTCCCAGTACTTC.

This clonotype was observed a few times. The chain couples TRBV9 to TRBJ2-3; a weak D match, TRBD2 (8 bases). The CDR3 has 15 amino acids. With 0 bases removed from V and 5 bases from J, the gap between germline ends came to 13 bases. Per the germline V gene, CDR1 is SGDLS and CDR2 is YYNGEE. CDR3 residues: CASSVAGGGEDTQYF. The CDR3 DNA reads as TGTGCCAGCAGCGTAGCGGGAGGGGGCGAAGATACGCAGTATTTT.

The chain has TRBV12-3 or TRBV12-4 and TRBJ2-5; unclear D gene. This CDR3 region has 14 residues. V was cut by 3 bases and J by 2 bases, with 10 bases left in between. For the CDR3, the DNA is TGTGCCAGCAGTTTCGCTCTGCGGCAAGAGACCCAGTACTTC. It yields the protein CASSFALRQETQYF.

This chain connects TRBV5-1 to TRBJ1-6; TRBD1 matches at 7 bases. Per germline, CDR1 SGHRS and CDR2 YFSETQ. V lost 7 bases and J lost 6; bases outside the gene matches: 4. The CDR3 has 13 residues. CDR3 amino acids: CASRDSFNSPLHF. The CDR3 DNA reads TGCGCCAGCCGGGACAGCTTTAATTCACCCCTCCACTTT.

The V gene is TRBV27, the J gene TRBJ2-7; 9 positions match TRBD1. J gave up 3 bases and V 6 bases, and 18 bases lay outside the gene matches. Germline V gene lookup returns CDR1 MNHEY and CDR2 SMNVEV (reference sequence). The CDR3 runs 18 residues. CDR3 in amino acids: CASSSSDRGLAGIYEQYF. The CDR3 DNA follows: TGTGCCAGCAGCTCCTCGGACAGGGGCTTAGCGGGCATCTACGAGCAGTACTTC.

This clonotype has only a few counts. The genes are TRBV15 and TRBJ2-7, with 11 bases matching TRBD1. CDR1 LNHNV and CDR2 YYDKDF come from the germline V gene (reference sequence). With 0 bases clipped from V and 3 bases from J, the junction kept 1 base outside the gene matches. CDR3 length equals 15 residues. This CDR3 is CATSREGTGGYEQYF. The CDR3 DNA sequence: TGTGCCACCAGCAGAGAAGGGACAGGGGGCTACGAGCAGTACTTC.